This is a list of T cell receptor beta chains from one sample in a study of blood T cell repertoires in COVID-19. The table came from immunoSEQ multiplex PCR; TCRdb's copy has only in-frame clones and leaves some out. The sample gives 200,000 to 250,000 clones, almost 90% of which show up once; roughly 16% is in the top ten. Input material: PBMCs or T cells enriched from blood (not recorded which). The origin of the receptors is a man under 40 who had been exposed to COVID-19. Both conserved end residues are part of each CDR3. A D gene is named only where the DNA matches it firmly.

j_gene: TRBJ1-2; v_gene: TRBV25-1; d_gene: -; CDR3aa: CASSVGDIRIPYYGYTF; CDR3nt: TGTGCCAGCAGTGTGGGGGACATAAGGATACCCTACTATGGCTACACCTTC
j_gene: TRBJ1-1; v_gene: TRBV14; d_gene: TRBD1; CDR3aa: CASSQGGDRADTEAFF; CDR3nt: TGTGCCAGCAGCCAAGGAGGCGACAGGGCGGACACTGAAGCTTTCTTT
j_gene: TRBJ1-4; v_gene: TRBV5-5; d_gene: -; CDR3aa: CASSLVGRDEKLFF; CDR3nt: TGTGCCAGCAGCTTAGTAGGGAGGGATGAAAAACTGTTTTTT
j_gene: TRBJ1-2; v_gene: TRBV19; d_gene: TRBD1; CDR3aa: CASSTDRGSNGYTF; CDR3nt: TGTGCCAGTAGTACGGACAGGGGGTCCAATGGCTACACCTTC
j_gene: TRBJ2-1; v_gene: TRBV13; d_gene: TRBD2; CDR3aa: CASNGGSYNEQFF; CDR3nt: TGTGCCAGCAACGGGGGGTCCTACAATGAGCAGTTCTTC
j_gene: TRBJ2-1; v_gene: TRBV5-1; d_gene: -; CDR3aa: CASSLEVSPAEQFF; CDR3nt: TGCGCCAGCAGCTTGGAGGTCAGCCCAGCGGAGCAGTTCTTC
j_gene: TRBJ1-1; v_gene: TRBV9; d_gene: -; CDR3aa: CASSVAGPIDEAFF; CDR3nt: TGTGCCAGCAGCGTAGCTGGGCCGATTGATGAAGCTTTCTTT
j_gene: TRBJ2-5; v_gene: TRBV7-2; d_gene: -; CDR3aa: CASSSLVNRQTQETQYF; CDR3nt: TGTGCCAGCAGCTCCCTCGTCAACCGACAGACCCAAGAGACCCAGTACTTC
j_gene: TRBJ1-1; v_gene: TRBV19; d_gene: TRBD1; CDR3aa: CASTHGTENTEAFF; CDR3nt: TGTGCCAGTACACATGGGACAGAGAACACTGAAGCTTTCTTT
j_gene: TRBJ2-3; v_gene: TRBV10-3; d_gene: TRBD2; CDR3aa: CAISGPTSGDTQYF; CDR3nt: TGTGCCATCAGTGGCCCGACTAGCGGAGATACGCAGTATTTT
j_gene: TRBJ2-6; v_gene: TRBV6-1; d_gene: -; CDR3aa: CASSERGTGANVLTF; CDR3nt: TGTGCCAGCAGTGAACGGGGGACTGGGGCCAACGTCCTGACTTTC
j_gene: TRBJ2-5; v_gene: TRBV3-1/TRBV3-2; d_gene: -; CDR3aa: CASSPRAPETQYF; CDR3nt: TGTGCCAGCAGCCCCCGCGCCCCGGAGACCCAGTACTTC
j_gene: TRBJ2-5; v_gene: TRBV28; d_gene: -; CDR3aa: CASSRTRAQYF; CDR3nt: TGTGCCAGCAGCCGAACTAGGGCCCAGTACTTC
j_gene: TRBJ2-1; v_gene: TRBV19; d_gene: -; CDR3aa: CASSVPTRGKPHNEQFF; CDR3nt: TGTGCCAGTAGTGTGCCGACGCGGGGCAAACCGCACAATGAGCAGTTCTTC
j_gene: TRBJ2-2; v_gene: TRBV5-1; d_gene: -; CDR3aa: CASCPRTVNTGELFF; CDR3nt: TGCGCCAGCTGCCCCCGGACAGTGAACACCGGGGAGCTGTTTTTT
j_gene: TRBJ2-1; v_gene: TRBV5-1; d_gene: TRBD2; CDR3aa: CASSLGWGGGIYNEQFF; CDR3nt: TGCGCCAGCAGCTTGGGATGGGGCGGGGGGATTTACAATGAGCAGTTCTTC
j_gene: TRBJ2-7; v_gene: TRBV4-1; d_gene: -; CDR3aa: CASSHQSRGDYEQYF; CDR3nt: TGCGCCAGCAGCCACCAGTCCCGGGGAGACTACGAGCAGTACTTC
j_gene: TRBJ1-4; v_gene: TRBV3-1/TRBV3-2; d_gene: -; CDR3aa: CASSQDRRGRLFF; CDR3nt: TGTGCCAGCAGCCAAGATAGGAGGGGCCGACTGTTTTTT
j_gene: TRBJ1-4; v_gene: TRBV5-1; d_gene: -; CDR3aa: CASSLNSPNEKLFF; CDR3nt: TGCGCCAGCAGCTTGAACAGCCCTAATGAAAAACTGTTTTTT
j_gene: TRBJ1-6; v_gene: TRBV6-2/TRBV6-3; d_gene: TRBD1; CDR3aa: CASSYGVGSGTGYSPLHF; CDR3nt: TGTGCCAGCAGTTACGGAGTGGGTTCCGGGACAGGGTATTCACCCCTCCACTTT
j_gene: TRBJ2-7; v_gene: TRBV9; d_gene: -; CDR3aa: CASSVAGEVNEQYF; CDR3nt: TGTGCCAGCAGCGTAGCGGGGGAGGTCAACGAGCAGTACTTC
j_gene: TRBJ2-7; v_gene: TRBV2; d_gene: TRBD1; CDR3aa: CASNRDRASYEQYF; CDR3nt: TGTGCCAGCAACCGGGACAGAGCCTCCTACGAGCAGTACTTC